This TCR beta chain was observed in a study of cytomegalovirus exposure and HLA in healthy donors. V dropped 1 base and J dropped 7 bases, with 13 bases sitting between them. CDR3 length equals 14 residues. Per germline, CDR1 GTSNPN and CDR2 SVGIG (reference sequence). In the case of this clone: Its antigen remains unknown.

Study-wide results and caveats: In a later analysis, at a false discovery rate of 0.05, approximately 18,000 TCR beta sequences were associated with HLA alleles. Researchers counted 180 or so TCR beta chains as cytomegalovirus-associated. Accounts indicate the classifier identified cytomegalovirus status with strong specificity and sensitivity. A few of the chains that were CMV-associated were confirmed in vitro to be specific for CMV antigens.

Researchers ran the PCR with 60 Vbeta and 13 Jbeta primers. Libraries were prepared by immunoSEQ multiplex PCR; TCRdb keeps only in-frame clonotypes and omits some of them. In the table there are over 200,000 clones, about four fifths of which are singletons. The rearrangement joins TRBV30 to TRBJ1-4; no clear D. The sample was PBMCs. The clonotype was recovered from a woman aged 40-49 years in good health and CMV-seropositive. CDR3 region: CAWSETREGEKLFF. For the CDR3, the DNA is TGTGCCTGGAGTGAAACACGGGAGGGTGAAAAACTGTTTTTT.